This T cell receptor beta chain stems from a study of blood T cell repertoires in COVID-19. V lost 1 base, J lost 2 bases, and 3 bases stayed unmatched. The germline gives CDR1 GTSNPN, CDR2 SVGIG (reference sequence). The CDR3 has 14 residues. Assay: immunoSEQ multiplex PCR; the TCRdb copy retains only in-frame clones and omits some. The repertoire holds 200,000 to 250,000 clones, with 86% as singletons. The receptor was isolated from an elderly man with acute or convalescent COVID-19. V usage is TRBV30 and J usage is TRBJ2-7; 9 positions agree with TRBD1. Sequencing input: peripheral blood. CDR3 loop: CAWSGGTGPYEQYF. Written as DNA, the CDR3 is TGTGCCTGGAGTGGTGGGACAGGGCCCTACGAGCAGTACTTC.